The rows below give T cell receptor beta chains drawn from one sample of a study of control samples from healthy donors and cancer patients. Clones were read by immunoSEQ multiplex PCR, and TCRdb kept only the in-frame ones, dropping some. The profile shows about 130,000 clones, over 85% of them singletons. What was sequenced was PBMCs. Receptors were obtained from a man aged 45-60 years with head and neck cancer. The CDR3 runs from the conserved cysteine through the conserved F or W. A D gene is named only where the DNA matches it firmly. Expanded clones are given a class, and other clones once, few, many or no size at all.

v_call	d_call	clone_size	j_call	cdr3_aa	cdr3_nt
TRBV7-9	TRBD1	NA	TRBJ2-1	CASSLGQGSSYNEQFF	TGTGCCAGCAGCTTAGGACAGGGTAGCTCCTACAATGAGCAGTTCTTC
TRBV6-5	NA	NA	TRBJ2-1	CASSLTGSSYNEQFF	TGTGCCAGCAGTTTGACGGGGAGCTCCTACAATGAGCAGTTCTTC
TRBV9	TRBD1	NA	TRBJ1-5	CASSETGSNQPQHF	TGTGCCAGCAGCGAGACAGGGAGCAATCAGCCCCAGCATTTT
TRBV29-1	TRBD1	NA	TRBJ2-5	CSVEDGQGAETQYF	TGCAGCGTTGAGGACGGACAGGGTGCGGAGACCCAGTACTTC
TRBV9	TRBD2	NA	TRBJ2-3	CASSPHGLAGGLSTDTQYF	TGTGCCAGCAGCCCACACGGACTAGCGGGGGGGCTAAGCACAGATACGCAGTATTTT
TRBV19	TRBD1	NA	TRBJ2-7	CASSIAGTGAYEQYF	TGTGCCAGTAGTATAGCCGGGACAGGGGCCTACGAGCAGTACTTC
TRBV28	TRBD1	NA	TRBJ2-3	CASSPGQGLDTQYF	TGTGCCAGCAGTCCGGGACAGGGCCTGGATACGCAGTATTTT
TRBV19	TRBD1	NA	TRBJ2-3	CASSWGDRVPTDTQYF	TGTGCCAGTAGTTGGGGGGACAGGGTGCCCACAGATACGCAGTATTTT
TRBV7-9	NA	NA	TRBJ2-1	CASSLSSHEQFF	TGTGCCAGCAGCTTGTCTTCGCATGAGCAGTTCTTC
TRBV5-1	TRBD2	NA	TRBJ2-1	CASSLQTSGAYNEQFF	TGCGCCAGCAGCTTACAAACTAGCGGGGCCTACAATGAGCAGTTCTTC
TRBV27	TRBD1	NA	TRBJ2-7	CASSLGRTGDEQYF	TGTGCCAGCAGTTTAGGTCGGACAGGAGACGAGCAGTACTTC
TRBV24-1	NA	NA	TRBJ2-2	CATLDSGTGELFF	TGTGCCACCTTGGACAGTGGCACCGGGGAGCTGTTTTTT
TRBV5-6	TRBD1	once	TRBJ1-4	CASSSGQGVREKLFF	TGTGCCAGCAGCTCCGGACAGGGGGTTCGTGAAAAACTGTTTTTT
TRBV5-1	NA	few	TRBJ2-5	CASSLGFQETQYF	TGCGCCAGCAGCTTGGGATTCCAAGAGACCCAGTACTTC
TRBV6-4	TRBD1	NA	TRBJ2-1	CASSDSGGPYNEQFF	TGTGCCAGCAGTGACTCAGGGGGCCCCTACAATGAGCAGTTCTTC
TRBV27	TRBD1	few	TRBJ1-5	CASSTRTGPMTGQPQHF	TGTGCCAGCAGTACCAGGACAGGGCCGATGACGGGGCAGCCCCAGCATTTT
TRBV5-1	TRBD1	NA	TRBJ1-4	CASSSDREGEKLFF	TGCGCCAGCAGCTCGGACAGGGAAGGTGAAAAACTGTTTTTT
TRBV28	NA	NA	TRBJ1-5	CASSPPMGNQPQHF	TGTGCCAGCAGTCCCCCCATGGGGAATCAGCCCCAGCATTTT
TRBV27	TRBD2	few	TRBJ2-1	CASSPVTSGSGNEQFF	TGTGCCAGCAGCCCAGTAACTAGCGGGAGCGGTAATGAGCAGTTCTTC
TRBV20-1	NA	once	TRBJ1-2	CSAKTYGYTF	TGCAGTGCCAAGACCTATGGCTACACCTTC
TRBV27	TRBD2	NA	TRBJ2-7	CASSLASGVKQYF	TGTGCCAGCAGTTTGGCTAGCGGGGTGAAGCAGTACTTC
TRBV11-1	NA	NA	TRBJ1-2	CASSLSGDGYTF	TGTGCCAGCAGCTTATCAGGGGATGGCTACACCTTC
TRBV29-1	TRBD1	NA	TRBJ2-7	CSVAITGTGPYEQYF	TGCAGCGTTGCCATTACCGGGACAGGACCCTACGAGCAGTACTTC
TRBV6-5	TRBD2	NA	TRBJ2-2	CASSYLAGGPFGELFF	TGTGCCAGCAGTTACTTGGCGGGGGGGCCGTTCGGGGAGCTGTTTTTT
TRBV2	TRBD1	NA	TRBJ2-7	CASSGQDRGEQYF	TGTGCCAGCAGTGGGCAGGACAGGGGCGAGCAGTACTTC
TRBV2	NA	once	TRBJ1-1	CASSEEWDTNTEAFF	TGTGCCAGCAGTGAAGAGTGGGACACCAACACTGAAGCTTTCTTT
TRBV5-7	NA	NA	TRBJ2-7	CPQMKQYF	TGTCCCCAGATGAAGCAGTACTTC
TRBV3-1/TRBV3-2	NA	once	TRBJ1-4	CASSFQRDGEKLFF	TGTGCCAGCAGCTTCCAAAGGGATGGCGAAAAACTGTTTTTT
TRBV10-3	NA	NA	TRBJ1-3	CAISESRDFSGNTIYF	TGTGCCATCAGTGAGTCTCGGGACTTCTCTGGAAACACCATATATTTT
TRBV11-2	TRBD2	NA	TRBJ2-7	CASTRGWGGSYEQYF	TGTGCCAGCACCCGTGGGTGGGGAGGGTCCTACGAGCAGTACTTC
TRBV6-5	TRBD1	few	TRBJ2-2	CASRPQGAGTGELFF	TGTGCCAGCAGACCCCAGGGGGCGGGCACCGGGGAGCTGTTTTTT
TRBV3-1/TRBV3-2	NA	NA	TRBJ2-1	CASSIRGEQFF	TGTGCCAGCAGCATAAGGGGCGAGCAGTTCTTC
TRBV18	NA	once	TRBJ2-2	CASSPPGIYTGELFF	TGTGCCAGCTCACCGCCGGGAATCTACACCGGGGAGCTGTTTTTT
TRBV24-1	NA	NA	TRBJ1-2	CATSDSTGTRAGYTF	TGTGCCACCAGTGATTCCACAGGCACACGGGCAGGCTACACCTTC
TRBV6-5	NA	once	TRBJ1-1	CASRNGGPMNTEAFF	TGTGCCAGCAGAAACGGGGGGCCCATGAACACTGAAGCTTTCTTT
TRBV30	NA	NA	TRBJ1-5	CAWSVGEGPQHF	TGTGCCTGGAGTGTAGGTGAGGGGCCCCAGCATTTT
TRBV7-7	NA	NA	TRBJ2-3	CASSLGSHTDTQYF	TGTGCCAGCAGCTTAGGTAGCCATACAGATACGCAGTATTTT
TRBV12-3/TRBV12-4	TRBD1	NA	TRBJ1-5	CASSQDRGAQHF	TGTGCCAGCAGTCAGGACAGGGGGGCCCAGCATTTT
TRBV28	NA	NA	TRBJ2-3	CASSLESSVTDTQYF	TGTGCCAGCAGTTTAGAGTCTTCGGTCACAGATACGCAGTATTTT
TRBV18	NA	NA	TRBJ1-1	CASSLGLGLNTEAFF	TGTGCCAGCTCACTCGGACTGGGACTGAACACTGAAGCTTTCTTT
TRBV7-2	NA	NA	TRBJ1-1	CASSLEWWRGGNTEAFF	TGTGCCAGCAGCTTAGAATGGTGGAGGGGGGGGAACACTGAAGCTTTCTTT
TRBV9	NA	NA	TRBJ1-1	CASSGSPSEMNTEAFF	TGTGCCAGCAGCGGTTCGCCCTCGGAGATGAACACTGAAGCTTTCTTT
TRBV11-2	NA	NA	TRBJ2-7	CASSFTSGLYEQYF	TGTGCCAGCAGCTTCACGTCAGGGCTCTACGAGCAGTACTTC
TRBV23-1	NA	few	TRBJ1-2	CASRPQGKKANYGYTF	TGCGCCAGCAGGCCGCAGGGGAAGAAGGCTAACTATGGCTACACCTTC
TRBV6-1	NA	once	TRBJ2-1	CASSEVGGVYNEQFF	TGTGCCAGCAGTGAAGTAGGGGGGGTGTACAATGAGCAGTTCTTC
TRBV28	TRBD2	few	TRBJ2-3	CASSGLAGAGTDTQYF	TGTGCCAGCAGTGGACTAGCGGGAGCAGGTACAGATACGCAGTATTTT
TRBV7-2	NA	once	TRBJ2-1	CASSYDNSYNEQFF	TGTGCCAGCAGTTACGACAACTCCTACAATGAGCAGTTCTTC
TRBV27	NA	NA	TRBJ1-1	CASSPYRSPSDTEAFF	TGTGCCAGCAGTCCATACAGGTCCCCTTCTGACACTGAAGCTTTCTTT